This T cell receptor beta chain was found in a study of a mutant IDH1 vaccine in newly diagnosed glioma. Notes on this clone: Its target is unknown.

Time point: week 23, last vaccination. Doses comprised 300 ug of mutant IDH1 20-mer peptide each, plus topical imiquimod. The J segment lost 5 bases and the V segment lost 3 bases, leaving 11 bases of the junction unmatched. Per the germline V gene, CDR1 is LNHDA and CDR2 is SQIVND (reference sequence). This CDR3 region has 16 residues. The repertoire was sequenced with immunoSEQ multiplex PCR; TCRdb's copy has only in-frame clones and lacks some. This table has approximately 50,000 clones, approximately 87% appearing once. This TCR was sampled from a man aged 40-49 years with glioma. The input for sequencing was PBMCs, taken from a glioma patient whose treatment included an IDH1 peptide vaccine. The V call is TRBV19, the J call TRBJ2-7; 9 bases match TRBD1. The chain's CDR3 is CASSIVAGQGIHEQYF. Written as DNA, the CDR3 is TGTGCCAGTAGTATTGTCGCGGGACAGGGAATCCACGAGCAGTACTTC.